Described below is a single T cell receptor (beta chain) sequence and its context. The study drew participants aged about 18 to 95 years from about two dozen US areas. Assignment of participants to cohorts was predicated upon participant-reported clinical history. The data were obtained in a study of blood T cell repertoires in COVID-19. Looking at the study overall: Sites across the United States, Italy and Spain contributed samples from acute and convalescent COVID-19. PBMCs, B-cell-depleted T cells, or T cells were the source of the cDNA or gDNA that made up the material.

TCRdb keeps only in-frame clones here, not all; method: immunoSEQ multiplex PCR. The data hold roughly 260,000 clones, with 86% observed a single time. Germline-derived CDR1 and CDR2 are ENHRY and SYGVKD. The V gene end was trimmed by 2 bases and the J gene end by 16 bases; junction bases not matched to a gene: 8. CDR3 length: 12 residues. This sequence was found in a woman between 18 and 30 years old who had recovered from COVID-19. The sequencing input was PBMCs or T cells enriched from blood (not recorded which). The rearrangement joins TRBV10-3 to TRBJ1-5, with 7 bases identical to TRBD1. For the CDR3, the DNA is TGTGCCATCAGTGAGGCGGAAGGGACAGTTCATTTT. Its translation: CAISEAEGTVHF.